Presented here are 19 T cell receptor beta chains from one specimen sequenced in a study of shared clonotypes between healthy human individuals. The protocol was immunoSEQ multiplex PCR, while the TCRdb copy is restricted to in-frame clones and leaves out a portion. The sample shows some 980,000 clones, 70% to 85% of them seen only once. Sequenced sample: memory CD4+ T cells sorted from blood. Subset: CD45RA-negative fraction. The receptors were gathered from a young man in good health.

This clone has just one count. The chain joins TRBV6-1 to TRBJ1-1; D gene ambiguous. Trimming cost V 5 bases and J 1 base, with 8 bases left between them. CDR3 length equals 13 residues. CDR1 and CDR2 (germline): MNHNS, SASEGT. CDR3 DNA: TGTGCCAGCAGTATGCAGGCGAACACTGAAGCTTTCTTT. It encodes CASSMQANTEAFF.

J is TRBJ2-1 and V is TRBV5-6; TRBD1 matches at 8 bases. The germline V gene encodes CDR1 SGHDT and CDR2 YYEEEE. This CDR3 contains 15 residues. V lost 3 bases, J lost 9 bases, and 11 bases stayed unmatched. Here the CDR3 DNA reads TGTGCCAGCAGCTCAAGACAGGGGCCTTGGGGTGAGCAGTTCTTC. Protein: CASSSRQGPWGEQFF.

This clone has a handful of counts. The chain has TRBV30 and TRBJ1-5; D perhaps matches TRBD1 (5 bases). The CDR3 length is 13 residues. V dropped 2 bases and J dropped 7 bases, with 12 bases sitting between them. The germline CDR1 and CDR2 sequences are GTSNPN and SVGIG (reference sequence). CDR3 amino acids: CAWSTAGDQPQHF. CDR3 in DNA: TGTGCCTGGAGTACAGCGGGGGACCAGCCCCAGCATTTT.

The rearrangement links TRBV2 to TRBJ1-2; 9 bases are a match to TRBD1. The germline V gene encodes CDR1 SNHLY and CDR2 FYNNEI. J lost 8 bases, V lost 5 bases, and 6 bases had no gene match. The CDR3 loop spans 13 amino acids. CDR3 bases: TGTGCCAGCAGTCGGGACAGGGACTTCGGCTACACCTTC. Encoded protein: CASSRDRDFGYTF.

This chain joins TRBV30 and TRBJ2-7; a possible D gene is TRBD2 (6 bases). The V gene's germline CDR1 is GTSNPN and CDR2 SVGIG (reference sequence). V was clipped by 0 bases and J by 12 bases, with 12 bases between them. The CDR3 has 11 residues. The CDR3 loop reads CAWSVGGSSYF. The CDR3 nucleotides read TGTGCCTGGAGTGTAGGAGGGAGTTCGTACTTC.

This clone was seen more than once but under ten times. V and J are TRBV7-6 and TRBJ2-2; the match to TRBD1 covers 8 bases. Germline values: CDR1 SGHVS, CDR2 FNYEAQ. The CDR3 contains 18 residues. J lost 0 bases, V lost 1 base, and 7 bases had no gene match. The CDR3 here is CASSLGVKQGANTGELFF. CDR3 in DNA: TGTGCCAGCAGCTTAGGGGTTAAACAGGGGGCGAACACCGGGGAGCTGTTTTTT.

A few counts support this clone. The CDR3 nucleotides read TGTGCCTGCAGCAACAATAGCAATCAGCCCCAGCATTTT. It specifies CACSNNSNQPQHF. The V call is TRBV30, the J call TRBJ1-5; no clear D. This CDR3 has 13 residues. Trimming took 6 bases from V and 0 from J, leaving 9 bases between them. Germline V gene lookup returns CDR1 GTSNPN and CDR2 SVGIG (reference sequence).

The chain links TRBV6-5 to TRBJ2-7, with a tentative D call TRBD1 (6 bases). Trimming took 8 bases from V and 1 from J, leaving 6 bases between them. The V gene's germline CDR1 is MNHEY and CDR2 SVGAGI. The CDR3 has 11 residues. CDR3 sequence reads: CASQGSYEQYF. CDR3 sequence (DNA): TGTGCCAGCCAGGGGTCCTACGAGCAGTACTTC.

J is TRBJ2-2 and V is TRBV5-1, with D perhaps being TRBD1 or TRBD2 (5 bases each). The CDR3 sequence is 13 residues long. Germline V gene data show CDR1 as SGHRS and CDR2 as YFSETQ. Trimming removed 4 bases from V and 4 bases from J, with 8 bases in between. The CDR3 here is CASSRDGTGELFF. CDR3 sequence (DNA): TGCGCCAGCAGCAGGGACGGCACCGGGGAGCTGTTTTTT.

This clone came up once. The chain uses TRBV11-2 and TRBJ2-1; 8 bases match TRBD2. Germline V gene data show CDR1 as SGHAT and CDR2 as FQNNGV. The CDR3 runs 16 residues. The junction had 11 bases not matched to a gene; V was cut back by 5 bases and J by 5 bases. CDR3 DNA: TGTGCCAGCAGCATTAACCTGTCGGGAGGGAACAATGAGCAGTTCTTC. This sequence encodes CASSINLSGGNNEQFF.

The V gene is TRBV30, the J gene TRBJ1-3; D is perhaps TRBD1 (6 bases). The CDR3 has 15 amino acids. V lost 5 bases and J 3 bases, leaving 17 bases between the germline ends. Per germline, CDR1 GTSNPN and CDR2 SVGIG (reference sequence). CDR3 loop: CAWRIGGGLGNTIYF. In DNA, the CDR3 is TGTGCCTGGCGTATCGGCGGGGGGCTTGGAAACACCATATATTTT.

The V gene is TRBV19, the J gene TRBJ2-6, with D unclear. This CDR3 has 14 amino acids. CDR1 and CDR2 (germline): LNHDA, SQIVND (reference sequence). Trimming removed 5 bases from V and 0 bases from J, with 5 bases in between. Here the CDR3 DNA reads TGTGCCAGTAGTGTTTTCTCTGGGGCCAACGTCCTGACTTTC. It yields the protein CASSVFSGANVLTF.

J is TRBJ2-2 and V is TRBV11-3, with 7 bases fitting TRBD2. CDR1 SGHNT and CDR2 YENEEA come from the germline V gene. Trimming removed 5 bases from V and 2 bases from J; junction bases left unmatched: 5. This CDR3 is built from 15 residues. DNA for the CDR3: TGTGCCAGCAGCCGAGGACTAGTAAACACCGGGGAGCTGTTTTTT. Translated, it gives CASSRGLVNTGELFF.

With respect to this clone: Other nucleotide sequences in the sample specify the same CDR3. This chain joins TRBV2 and TRBJ2-4; 7 bases are shared with TRBD1. This CDR3 is built from 12 residues. Trimming at V came to 7 bases and at J to 7 bases, leaving 4 bases not matched to a gene. Germline V CDR1 and CDR2: SNHLY, FYNNEI. CDR3 nucleotide sequence: TGTGCCAGCATTCTGGACAGGAACATTCAGTACTTC. Protein product: CASILDRNIQYF. The variable domain in full, completed from reference TRBV2 and TRBJ2-4, reads EPEVTQTPSHQVTQMGQEVILRCVPISNHLYFYWYRQILGQKVEFLVSFYNNEISEKSEIFDDQFSVERPDGSNFTLKIRSTKLEDSAMYFCASILDRNIQYFGAGTRLSVL.

This clone turned up a few times. Other DNA sequences from this sample encode an identical CDR3 as well. The V call is TRBV5-1, the J call TRBJ2-5, with TRBD1 matching 8 bases. With 0 bases clipped from V and 5 bases from J, the junction kept 6 bases outside the gene matches. CDR1 is SGHRS and CDR2 is YFSETQ in the germline V gene. The CDR3 length is 15 residues. The CDR3 coding sequence is TGCGCCAGCAGCTTGGGGACAGGGACCGGGGAGACCCAGTACTTC. As protein: CASSLGTGTGETQYF.

A few counts support this clone. The V call is TRBV27, the J call TRBJ2-5; D gene unclear. V was shortened by 6 bases and J by 3 bases, with 8 bases between the two germline ends. CDR1 and CDR2 from the germline V gene are MNHEY and SMNVEV (reference sequence). The CDR3 runs 12 residues. Here the CDR3 reads CASRDRKETQYF. The CDR3 DNA reads as TGTGCCAGCAGGGATCGGAAAGAGACCCAGTACTTC.

As regards this clone: Other DNA sequences within the sample encode an identical CDR3. The CDR3 coding sequence is TGCGCCAGCAGCTTCACAGGGGATAATTCACCCCTCCACTTT. This sequence encodes CASSFTGDNSPLHF. The V and J genes are TRBV5-1 and TRBJ1-6; TRBD1 matches 7 bases. V shed 2 bases and J 5 bases; nucleotides not matched to a gene: 1. Per germline, CDR1 SGHRS and CDR2 YFSETQ. The CDR3 loop spans 14 amino acids.

This clone occurred a few times. The identical CDR3 is also encoded by other nucleotide sequences in the sample. In DNA, the CDR3 is TGTGCCATCAGTGAGAGGGGGTACGAGCAGTACTTC. Translated, it gives CAISERGYEQYF. V and J are TRBV10-3 and TRBJ2-7; D perhaps matches TRBD1 (6 bases). The V end was cut by 2 bases, the J end by 4 bases, with 6 bases between. From germline, CDR1 is ENHRY and CDR2 SYGVKD. The CDR3 length is 12 residues.

The chain employs TRBV6-1 and TRBJ1-4; D remains ambiguous. V gave up 7 bases and J gave up 8 bases, with 11 bases separating them. The CDR3 consists of 12 residues. Germline CDR1 is MNHNS and CDR2 is SASEGT. For the CDR3, the DNA is TGTGCCAGCACCGAGAGGGTGGAAAAACTGTTTTTT. Translation: CASTERVEKLFF.